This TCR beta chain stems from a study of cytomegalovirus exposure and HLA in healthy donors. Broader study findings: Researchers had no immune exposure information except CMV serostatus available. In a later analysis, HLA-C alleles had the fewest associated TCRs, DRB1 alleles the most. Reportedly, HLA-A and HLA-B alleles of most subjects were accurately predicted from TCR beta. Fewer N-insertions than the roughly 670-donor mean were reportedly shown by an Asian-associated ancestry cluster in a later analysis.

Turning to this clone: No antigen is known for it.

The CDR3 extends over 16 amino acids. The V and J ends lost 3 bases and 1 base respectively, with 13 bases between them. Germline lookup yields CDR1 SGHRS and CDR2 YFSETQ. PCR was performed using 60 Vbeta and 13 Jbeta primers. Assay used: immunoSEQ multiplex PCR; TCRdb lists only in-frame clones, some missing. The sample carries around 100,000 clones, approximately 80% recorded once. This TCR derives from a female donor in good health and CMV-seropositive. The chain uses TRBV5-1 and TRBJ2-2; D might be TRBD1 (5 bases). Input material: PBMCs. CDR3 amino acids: CASSSGMGRNTGELFF. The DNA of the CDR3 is TGCGCCAGCAGCTCAGGAATGGGGCGGAACACCGGGGAGCTGTTTTTT.